This T cell receptor (beta chain) was recorded in a study of blood T cells in healthy people across ages. Alongside a J-beta primer mix, a sample-barcoded 5' primer served in a second PCR lasting roughly 6 to 11 cycles. TCRdb re-called the 5' RACE reads with MiXCR, one entry per CDR3 protein. The sample shows 1.4 million or so distinct CDR3 sequences, 35% to 45% of them seen only once. V was clipped by 3 bases and J by 10 bases; unmatched bases: 10. This CDR3 spans 14 amino acids. Germline-derived CDR1 and CDR2 are LGHNA and YSLEER. The sample, 7.5 to 10 milliliters of peripheral blood, was drawn from each donor. This clonotype was seen a single time.

The TCR comes from a woman in her late teens or twenties in good health. Sequencing was carried out using blood. The chain uses TRBV4-3 and TRBJ1-1; 8 nucleotides match TRBD1. The DNA of the CDR3 is TGCGCCAGCAGCCACCTTACAGGGGGGCTTGGAGCTTTCTTT. Protein sequence: CASSHLTGGLGAFF.